Shown below are 10 T cell receptor beta chains from a single sample sequenced in a study of blood T cell repertoires in COVID-19. Sequenced by immunoSEQ multiplex PCR; TCRdb stores in-frame clones only, minus some. The profile shows fewer than 250,000 clones, more than 75% of them singletons. What was sequenced was peripheral blood. Receptors were obtained from a man in his fifties or sixties with acute or convalescent COVID-19.

The chain links TRBV5-3 to TRBJ1-2; 12 nucleotides agree with TRBD1. TRBV5-3 is identified as an open reading frame with a role that is uncertain. J lost 6 bases, V lost 1 base, and 4 bases had no gene match. The CDR3 runs 15 residues. The CDR3 DNA reads TGTGCCAGAAGCTTGCAGGGACAGGGGGCGGATGGCTACACCTTC. Protein sequence: CARSLQGQGADGYTF.

V gene TRBV6-6 combines with J gene TRBJ2-1, with TRBD1 matching 8 bases. The junction had 4 bases not matched to a gene; V was cut back by 4 bases and J by 5 bases. Per the germline V gene, CDR1 is MNHNY and CDR2 is SVGAGI (reference sequence). CDR3 length: 14 amino acids. CDR3 DNA sequence: TGTGCCAGCAGTTCGGACAGGGCGAACAATGAGCAGTTCTTC. Translating it yields CASSSDRANNEQFF.

The chain joins TRBV6-1 to TRBJ1-2, with D possibly matching TRBD1 (5 bases). Per the germline V gene, CDR1 is MNHNS and CDR2 is SASEGT. Deletions cut 0 bases from V and 4 bases from J, with 9 bases between. The length of the CDR3 is 14 residues. The CDR3 is CASSEAGGGYGYTF. The DNA for the CDR3 is TGTGCCAGCAGTGAAGCTGGGGGGGGCTATGGCTACACCTTC.

The V and J genes are TRBV11-3 and TRBJ2-3; 8 bases map to TRBD1. This CDR3 spans 15 amino acids. Trimming removed 1 base from V and 4 bases from J; junction bases left unmatched: 4. Germline loops: CDR1 SGHNT, CDR2 YENEEA. The CDR3 sequence: CASSLAAGGSDTQYF. CDR3 DNA sequence: TGTGCCAGCAGCTTAGCGGCAGGGGGCTCAGATACGCAGTATTTT.

J is TRBJ2-3 and V is TRBV10-3; TRBD2 aligns across 8 bases. V was clipped by 10 bases and J by 4 bases; unmatched bases: 13. The length of the CDR3 is 15 residues. In germline, CDR1 is ENHRY, CDR2 SYGVKD. The CDR3 coding sequence is TGTGCCACAGGAAGAGCGACGGGGGGGCCAGATACGCAGTATTTT. It yields the protein CATGRATGGPDTQYF.

V gene TRBV2 combines with J gene TRBJ1-2; 7 bases line up with TRBD1. Germline loops: CDR1 SNHLY, CDR2 FYNNEI. The CDR3 is 12 amino acids. V was clipped by 5 bases and J by 7 bases; unmatched bases: 4. The CDR3 bases are TGTGCCAGCAGTCGACAGGGAACTGGCTACACCTTC. It encodes CASSRQGTGYTF.

The chain employs TRBV19 and TRBJ2-5; TRBD2 aligns across 7 bases. Trimming took 5 bases from V and 4 from J; bases not matched to a gene: 7. CDR1 LNHDA and CDR2 SQIVND come from the germline V gene (reference sequence). The CDR3 spans 14 residues. The CDR3 is CASSAAGRRETQYF. The DNA for the CDR3 is TGTGCCAGTAGTGCAGCGGGGCGGCGAGAGACCCAGTACTTC. The variable domain in full, with the rest retrieved from reference TRBV19 and TRBJ2-5, is DGGITQSPKYLFRKEGQNVTLSCEQNLNHDAMYWYRQDPGQGLRLIYYSQIVNDFQKGDIAEGYSVSREKKESFPLTVTSAQKNPTAFYLCASSAAGRRETQYFGPGTRLLVL.

This chain uses TRBV19 with TRBJ1-6; weak D call: TRBD1 (6 bases). The CDR3 is 17 amino acids. The germline CDR1 and CDR2 sequences are LNHDA and SQIVND (reference sequence). V lost 5 bases to trimming and J lost 5 bases, with 19 bases between them. The CDR3 DNA reads TGTGCCAGTAGTGTCTTCAGGGGAACAGAGGATAATTCACCCCTCCACTTT. It yields the protein CASSVFRGTEDNSPLHF.

DNA of the CDR3: TGTGCCAGCAGTGAATCTGGACAGGGGAGGACTGAAGCTTTCTTT. Translation gives CASSESGQGRTEAFF. The chain couples TRBV6-1 to TRBJ1-1, with 9 bases lining up with TRBD1. The germline V gene encodes CDR1 MNHNS and CDR2 SASEGT. V lost 2 bases to trimming and J lost 5 bases; unmatched junction nucleotides: 6. The CDR3 totals 15 residues.

The rearrangement links TRBV9 to TRBJ2-5; 9 bases align to TRBD2. From germline, CDR1 is SGDLS and CDR2 YYNGEE. J was trimmed by 4 bases and V by 0 bases; bases with no gene match: 7. The CDR3 loop spans 16 amino acids. CDR3: CASSVGDSGGLETQYF. In nucleotides, the CDR3 is TGTGCCAGCAGCGTAGGGGATAGCGGGGGATTAGAGACCCAGTACTTC.